These 19 T cell receptor beta chains were all obtained from the same sample, sequenced in a study of blood T cell repertoires in COVID-19. Clones were sequenced by immunoSEQ multiplex PCR, and TCRdb holds only the in-frame ones, with some missing. The table shows under 200,000 clones, with over 75% occurring only once. The sequenced sample was peripheral blood. The receptor source for this set is a man between 70 and 80 years old with active or convalescent COVID-19.

The chain recombines TRBV4-3 with TRBJ2-7; 10 positions match TRBD1. Germline assignment: CDR1 LGHNA and CDR2 YSLEER. The CDR3 is made up of 18 amino acids. V dropped 2 bases and J dropped 2; count of bases not matched to a gene: 12. This chain's CDR3 is CASSQQRAGTGDAYEQYF. Here the CDR3 DNA reads TGCGCCAGCAGCCAACAGCGAGCCGGGACAGGGGATGCCTACGAGCAGTACTTC.

The rearrangement links TRBV4-3 to TRBJ2-6; TRBD1 matches at 7 bases. V gave up 3 bases and J gave up 2 bases; unmatched junction bases: 7. Germline-derived CDR1 and CDR2 are LGHNA and YSLEER. The CDR3 has 17 amino acids. Here the CDR3 DNA reads TGCGCCAGCAGCCAGGAGACAGGGCGCCCTGGGGCCAACGTCCTGACTTTC. The encoded protein is CASSQETGRPGANVLTF.

This clone was counted a single time. V and J are TRBV5-4 and TRBJ2-3; 7 bases map to TRBD1. There are 14 residues in the CDR3. After removal of 5 bases from V and 4 bases from J, the junction contained 7 bases not matched to a gene. Germline values: CDR1 SGHNT, CDR2 YYREEE (reference sequence). The DNA of the CDR3 is TGTGCCAGCAGAAAAGAAAGGGGGCCAGATACGCAGTATTTT. The encoded protein is CASRKERGPDTQYF. The full variable domain, in which reference TRBV5-4 and TRBJ2-3 provide the parts outside the CDR3, is ETGVTQSPTHLIKTRGQQVTLRCSSQSGHNTVSWYQQALGQGPQFIFQYYREEENGRGNFPPRFSGLQFPNYSSELNVNALELDDSALYLCASRKERGPDTQYFGPGTRLTVL.

The gene calls are TRBV11-2 and TRBJ1-3; D is perhaps TRBD1 (5 bases). Germline values: CDR1 SGHAT, CDR2 FQNNGV. Trimming stripped 5 bases from V and 2 bases from J, with 13 bases between. The CDR3 length is 15 residues. The chain's CDR3 is CASSHVRTTGNTIYF. The CDR3 coding sequence is TGTGCCAGCAGCCACGTAAGGACAACTGGAAACACCATATATTTT.

The chain joins TRBV6-7 to TRBJ1-6, with a possible D match to TRBD1 (5 bases). TRBV6-7 is designated an ORF whose function remains uncertain. The CDR3 totals 14 residues. V was cut by 4 bases and J by 9 bases, with 13 bases left in between. CDR3 amino acids: CASSLYDGGSPLHF. For the CDR3, the DNA is TGTGCCAGCAGTTTGTACGACGGGGGTTCACCCCTCCACTTT.

This clone showed up just a few times. The chain is built from TRBV2 and TRBJ1-2, with a tentative D call TRBD1 (6 bases). This CDR3 comprises 13 residues. CDR1 and CDR2 from the germline V gene are SNHLY and FYNNEI. Trimming removed 7 bases from V and 7 bases from J, with 16 bases in between. This chain's CDR3 is CASILQGIGGYTF. CDR3 nucleotide sequence: TGTGCCAGCATTCTACAGGGAATCGGTGGCTACACCTTC.

This CDR3 reads CASSRTINTGELFF. The DNA for the CDR3 is TGTGCCAGCAGTCGGACTATAAACACCGGGGAGCTGTTTTTT. The chain uses TRBV11-1 and TRBJ2-2; possible D gene TRBD2, 6 bases. Between the trimmed V and J ends, which lost 6 bases and 2 bases, there was a span of 10 bases. The CDR3 loop spans 14 amino acids. Germline-derived CDR1 and CDR2 are SGHAT and FQDESV (reference sequence).

This sequence joins TRBV30 and TRBJ1-2; TRBD1 agrees at 11 bases. This CDR3 has 15 amino acids. V was clipped by 5 bases and J by 8 bases; unmatched bases: 13. Germline lookup yields CDR1 GTSNPN and CDR2 SVGIG (reference sequence). CDR3 nucleotides: TGTGCCTGGCAACAGACCGGGACAGGGGGTCGGGGCTACACCTTC. Its protein product is CAWQQTGTGGRGYTF.

This chain joins TRBV19 and TRBJ2-1; 7 nucleotides agree with TRBD2. The CDR3 covers 14 residues. The trim removed 5 bases at V and 9 bases at J, leaving 10 bases unmatched. Per germline, CDR1 LNHDA and CDR2 SQIVND (reference sequence). DNA of the CDR3: TGTGCCAGTAGTCTCAAGGCGGGAGTAAGTGAGCAGTTCTTC. This sequence encodes CASSLKAGVSEQFF.

The J gene is TRBJ1-2, the V gene TRBV18; D is ambiguous. CDR1 is KGHSH, CDR2 LQKENI, per germline. Trimming took 3 bases from V and 5 from J, leaving 7 bases between them. The CDR3 has 12 residues. CDR3 region: CASSPDKYGYTF. DNA of the CDR3: TGTGCCAGCTCACCCGACAAATATGGCTACACCTTC.

The rearrangement links TRBV6-1 to TRBJ1-2; D is uncertain. Trimming took off 0 bases at V and 7 bases at J, with 21 bases between the two ends. Germline CDR1 is MNHNS and CDR2 is SASEGT. This CDR3 comprises 17 residues. CDR3 residues: CASSEARRSRPTIGYTF. DNA of the CDR3: TGTGCCAGCAGTGAAGCGCGAAGAAGTCGGCCCACTATTGGCTACACCTTC.

The chain carries TRBV19 and TRBJ1-6, with 11 positions matching TRBD1. CDR1 is LNHDA, CDR2 SQIVND, per germline (reference sequence). The CDR3 extends over 18 amino acids. The J segment lost 6 bases and the V segment lost 7 bases, leaving 14 bases of the junction unmatched. In nucleotides, the CDR3 is TGTGCCAGTACACCGGACAGGGGGCGTTCAGAGCTTAATTCACCCCTCCACTTT. This codes for CASTPDRGRSELNSPLHF.

This chain joins TRBV19 and TRBJ1-2, with 7 bases identical to TRBD1. There are 13 residues in the CDR3. The V gene's germline CDR1 is LNHDA and CDR2 SQIVND (reference sequence). V lost 6 bases, J lost 4 bases, and 5 bases stayed unmatched. CDR3 DNA: TGTGCCAGTAGCCGGGACAGTCCCTATGGCTACACCTTC. Its protein is CASSRDSPYGYTF.

The chain joins TRBV7-9 to TRBJ2-3; 13 nucleotides agree with TRBD2. The CDR3 covers 16 residues. J gave up 4 bases and V 6 bases, and 7 bases lay outside the gene matches. The germline V gene has CDR1 SEHNR and CDR2 FQNEAQ (reference sequence). The CDR3 here is CASRSGTSGVADTQYF. CDR3 sequence (DNA): TGTGCCAGCAGATCTGGGACTAGCGGGGTAGCAGATACGCAGTATTTT.

The chain has TRBV2 and TRBJ1-2, with 10 bases lining up with TRBD1. Germline CDR1 reads SNHLY; CDR2 reads FYNNEI. Trimming removed 4 bases from V and 6 bases from J; junction bases left unmatched: 11. The CDR3 contains 16 residues. CDR3 DNA: TGTGCCAGCAGTGTTGACAGGGGGCGCGGTGGTAATGGCTACACCTTC. Protein: CASSVDRGRGGNGYTF.

This clone came up a few times. The chain joins TRBV7-9 to TRBJ2-1; D is perhaps TRBD2 (6 bases). Trimming removed 5 bases from V and 8 bases from J, with 16 bases in between. This CDR3 has 14 amino acids. Per the germline V gene, CDR1 is SEHNR and CDR2 is FQNEAQ (reference sequence). The chain's CDR3 is CASSPRGIGDEQFF. The CDR3 nucleotides read TGTGCCAGCAGCCCGCGGGGTATCGGGGATGAGCAGTTCTTC.

This clone was detected a few times. The gene calls are TRBV11-2 and TRBJ1-2, with D tentatively TRBD1 (6 bases). Trimming removed 4 bases from V and 0 bases from J, with 12 bases in between. Germline V CDR1 and CDR2: SGHAT, FQNNGV. CDR3 size: 15 residues. Here the CDR3 DNA reads TGTGCCAGCAGCTCCCCAGGGGCCACTAACTATGGCTACACCTTC. This codes for CASSSPGATNYGYTF. Full variable domain (outside the CDR3, taken from reference TRBV11-2 and TRBJ1-2): EAGVAQSPRYKIIEKRQSVAFWCNPISGHATLYWYQQILGQGPKLLIQFQNNGVVDDSQLPKDRFSAERLKGVDSTLKIQPAKLEDSAVYLCASSSPGATNYGYTFGSGTRLTVV.

The gene calls are TRBV30 and TRBJ1-4; D is ambiguous. Germline V lookup: CDR1 GTSNPN, CDR2 SVGIG (reference sequence). The CDR3 has 11 amino acids. V lost 2 bases, J lost 12 bases, and 10 bases lay in between. The CDR3 reads CAWSPNEELFF. In DNA, the CDR3 is TGTGCCTGGAGTCCTAATGAGGAACTGTTTTTT.

The chain couples TRBV10-2 to TRBJ2-1, with no clear D. Germline values: CDR1 WSHSY, CDR2 SAAADI. V was cut by 5 bases and J by 8 bases, with 13 bases left in between. This CDR3 has 13 amino acids. The CDR3 coding sequence is TGCGCCAGCAGTCCTCCGACTCGAGATGAGCAGTTCTTC. Its translation: CASSPPTRDEQFF.